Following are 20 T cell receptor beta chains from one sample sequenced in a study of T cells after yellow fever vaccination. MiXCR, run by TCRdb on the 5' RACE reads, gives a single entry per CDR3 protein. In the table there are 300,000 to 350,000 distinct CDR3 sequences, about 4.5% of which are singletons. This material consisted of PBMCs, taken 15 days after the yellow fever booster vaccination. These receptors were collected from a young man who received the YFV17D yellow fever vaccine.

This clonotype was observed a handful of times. The chain's CDR3 is CASSLAGAGLGTNEKLFF. The CDR3 region has the DNA TGCGCCAGCAGCCTTGCCGGAGCGGGTCTGGGAACTAATGAAAAACTGTTTTTT. The chain has TRBV4-1 and TRBJ1-4; D is ambiguous. The CDR3 runs 18 residues. The ends were cut back, 4 bases at V and 1 base at J, with 19 bases in the middle. CDR1 is MGHRA, CDR2 YSYEKL, per germline.

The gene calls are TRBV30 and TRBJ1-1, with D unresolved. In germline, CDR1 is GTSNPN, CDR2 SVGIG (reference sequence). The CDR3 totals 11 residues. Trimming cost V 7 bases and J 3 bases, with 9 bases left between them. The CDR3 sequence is CALGLYTEAFF. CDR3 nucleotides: TGTGCCTTAGGACTTTACACTGAAGCTTTCTTT.

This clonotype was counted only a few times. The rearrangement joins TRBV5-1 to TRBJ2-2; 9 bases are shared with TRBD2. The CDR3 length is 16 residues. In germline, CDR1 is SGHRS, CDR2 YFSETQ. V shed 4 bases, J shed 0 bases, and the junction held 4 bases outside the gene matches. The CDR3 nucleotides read TGCGCCAGCAGCACCCTAGCGGGGACGAACACCGGGGAGCTGTTTTTT. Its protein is CASSTLAGTNTGELFF.

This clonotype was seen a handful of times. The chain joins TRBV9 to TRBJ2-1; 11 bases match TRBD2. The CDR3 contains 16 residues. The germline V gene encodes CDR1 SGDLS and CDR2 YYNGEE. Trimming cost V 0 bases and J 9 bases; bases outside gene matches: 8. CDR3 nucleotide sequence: TGTGCCAGCAGCGTAGGGATTAGCGGGGGGGCTGTTGAGCAGTTCTTC. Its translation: CASSVGISGGAVEQFF. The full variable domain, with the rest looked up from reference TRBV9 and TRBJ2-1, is DSGVTQTPKHLITATGQRVTLRCSPRSGDLSVYWYQQSLDQGLQFLIQYYNGEERAKGNILERFSAQQFPDLHSELNLSSLELGDSALYFCASSVGISGGAVEQFFGPGTRLTVL.

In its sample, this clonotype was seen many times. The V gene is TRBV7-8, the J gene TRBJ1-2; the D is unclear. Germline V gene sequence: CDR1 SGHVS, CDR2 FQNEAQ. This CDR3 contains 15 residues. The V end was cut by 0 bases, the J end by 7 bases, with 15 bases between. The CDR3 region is CASSLAIEFRAGYTF. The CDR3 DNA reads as TGTGCCAGCAGCTTAGCAATTGAATTCCGGGCTGGCTACACCTTC.

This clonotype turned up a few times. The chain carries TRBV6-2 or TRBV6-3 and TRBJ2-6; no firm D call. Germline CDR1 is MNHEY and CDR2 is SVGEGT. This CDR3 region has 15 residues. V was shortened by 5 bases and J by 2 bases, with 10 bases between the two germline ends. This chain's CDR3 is CASSGGGTGANVLTF. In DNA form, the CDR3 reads TGTGCCAGCAGTGGCGGCGGAACTGGGGCCAACGTCCTGACTTTC.

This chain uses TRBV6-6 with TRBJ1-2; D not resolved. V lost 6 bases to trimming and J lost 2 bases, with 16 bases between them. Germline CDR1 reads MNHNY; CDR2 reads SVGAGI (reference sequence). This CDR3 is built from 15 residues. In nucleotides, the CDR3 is TGTGCCAGCAGCATACCGCGGGGAGCGAACTATGGCTACACCTTC. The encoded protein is CASSIPRGANYGYTF.

The CDR3 loop reads CASGLWGVDGYTF. The CDR3, as DNA: TGTGCCAGCGGACTGTGGGGCGTGGATGGCTACACCTTC. V usage is TRBV6-5 and J usage is TRBJ1-2, with D possibly TRBD1 on 5 matching bases. Trimming cost V 8 bases and J 6 bases, with 16 bases left between them. The CDR3 is made up of 13 amino acids. Germline V lookup: CDR1 MNHEY, CDR2 SVGAGI.

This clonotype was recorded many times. The CDR3 here is CASSSLTSSQYF. The CDR3 nucleotides read TGTGCCAGCAGCTCCCTGACGTCAAGTCAGTACTTC. This chain joins TRBV5-6 and TRBJ2-7; no clear D gene. CDR3 length: 12 amino acids. CDR1 SGHDT and CDR2 YYEEEE come from the germline V gene. The V gene lost 3 bases and the J gene lost 10 bases, with 14 bases spanning the gap. Based on the CDR3 plus reference TRBV5-6 and TRBJ2-7, the full variable domain is DAGVTQSPTHLIKTRGQQVTLRCSPKSGHDTVSWYQQALGQGPQFIFQYYEEEERQRGNFPDRFSGHQFPNYSSELNVNALLLGDSALYLCASSSLTSSQYFGPGTRLTVT.

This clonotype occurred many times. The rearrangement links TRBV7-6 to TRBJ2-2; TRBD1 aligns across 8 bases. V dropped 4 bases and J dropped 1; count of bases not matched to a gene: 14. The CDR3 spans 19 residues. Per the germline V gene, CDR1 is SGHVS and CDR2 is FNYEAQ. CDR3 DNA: TGTGCCAGCAGCTCCGGGCTCCAACCCGGGACAGGGAACACCGGGGAGCTGTTTTTT. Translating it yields CASSSGLQPGTGNTGELFF.

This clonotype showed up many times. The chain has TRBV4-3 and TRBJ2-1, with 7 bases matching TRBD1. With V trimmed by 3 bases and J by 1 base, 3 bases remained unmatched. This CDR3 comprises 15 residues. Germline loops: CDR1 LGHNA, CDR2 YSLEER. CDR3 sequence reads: CASSHGTASYNEQFF. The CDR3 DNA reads TGCGCCAGCAGCCATGGGACAGCGTCCTACAATGAGCAGTTCTTC.

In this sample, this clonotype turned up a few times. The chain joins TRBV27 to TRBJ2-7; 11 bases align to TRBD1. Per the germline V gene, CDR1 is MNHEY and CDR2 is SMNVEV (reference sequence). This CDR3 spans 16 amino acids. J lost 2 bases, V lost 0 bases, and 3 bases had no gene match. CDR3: CASSLSRTGGPYEQYF. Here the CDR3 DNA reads TGTGCCAGCAGTTTATCGCGGACAGGGGGCCCCTACGAGCAGTACTTC.

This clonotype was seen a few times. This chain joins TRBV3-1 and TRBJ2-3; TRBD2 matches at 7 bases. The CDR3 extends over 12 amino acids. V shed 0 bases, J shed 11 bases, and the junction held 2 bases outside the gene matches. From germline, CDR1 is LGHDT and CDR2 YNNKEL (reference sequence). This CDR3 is CASSQDSGMQYF. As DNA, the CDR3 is TGTGCCAGCAGCCAAGACAGCGGGATGCAGTATTTT.

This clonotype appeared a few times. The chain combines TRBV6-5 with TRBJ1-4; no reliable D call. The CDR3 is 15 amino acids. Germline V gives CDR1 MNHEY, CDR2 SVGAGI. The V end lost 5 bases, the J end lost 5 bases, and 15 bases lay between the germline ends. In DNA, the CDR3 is TGTGCCAGCAGTAAGGCCCGGCCACCGAATGAAAAACTGTTTTTT. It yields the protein CASSKARPPNEKLFF.

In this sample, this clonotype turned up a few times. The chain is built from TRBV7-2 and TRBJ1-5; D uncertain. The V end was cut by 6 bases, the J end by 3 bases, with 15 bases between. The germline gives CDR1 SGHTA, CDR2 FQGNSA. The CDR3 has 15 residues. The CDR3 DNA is TGTGCCAGCAGGACCTCCCGGGAGCCCAATCAGCCCCAGCATTTT. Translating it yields CASRTSREPNQPQHF.

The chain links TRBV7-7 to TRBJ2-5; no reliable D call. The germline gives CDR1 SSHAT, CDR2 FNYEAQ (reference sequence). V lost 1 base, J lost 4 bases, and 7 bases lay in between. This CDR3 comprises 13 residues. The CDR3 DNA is TGTGCCAGCAGCTTAGACCTGGGAGAGACCCAGTACTTC. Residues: CASSLDLGETQYF.

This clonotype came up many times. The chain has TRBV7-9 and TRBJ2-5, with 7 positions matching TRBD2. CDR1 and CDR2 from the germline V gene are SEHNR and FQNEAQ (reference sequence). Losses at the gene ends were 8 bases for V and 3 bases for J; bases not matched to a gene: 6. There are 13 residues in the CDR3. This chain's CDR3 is CASRTSAEETQYF. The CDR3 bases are TGTGCCAGCCGTACTAGCGCAGAAGAGACCCAGTACTTC.

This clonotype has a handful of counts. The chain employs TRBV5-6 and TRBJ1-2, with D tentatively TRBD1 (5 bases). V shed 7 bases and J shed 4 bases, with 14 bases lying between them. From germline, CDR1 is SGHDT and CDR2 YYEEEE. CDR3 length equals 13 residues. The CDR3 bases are TGTGCCAGCGCAACCAGGGAACCCTATGGCTACACCTTC. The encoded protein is CASATREPYGYTF.

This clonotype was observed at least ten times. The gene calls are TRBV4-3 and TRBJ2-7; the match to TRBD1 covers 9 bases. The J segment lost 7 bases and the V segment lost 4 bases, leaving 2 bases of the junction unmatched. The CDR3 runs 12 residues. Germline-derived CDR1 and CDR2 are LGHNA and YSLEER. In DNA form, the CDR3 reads TGCGCCAGCAGCCCGACAGGGGGTGAGCAGTACTTC. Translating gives CASSPTGGEQYF.

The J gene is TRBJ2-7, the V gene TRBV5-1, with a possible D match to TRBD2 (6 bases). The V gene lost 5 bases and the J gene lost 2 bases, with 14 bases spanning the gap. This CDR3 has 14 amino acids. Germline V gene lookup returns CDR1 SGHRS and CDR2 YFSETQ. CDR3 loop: CASSEGGAPYEQYV. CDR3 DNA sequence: TGCGCCAGCAGTGAAGGCGGGGCTCCCTACGAGCAGTACGTC.